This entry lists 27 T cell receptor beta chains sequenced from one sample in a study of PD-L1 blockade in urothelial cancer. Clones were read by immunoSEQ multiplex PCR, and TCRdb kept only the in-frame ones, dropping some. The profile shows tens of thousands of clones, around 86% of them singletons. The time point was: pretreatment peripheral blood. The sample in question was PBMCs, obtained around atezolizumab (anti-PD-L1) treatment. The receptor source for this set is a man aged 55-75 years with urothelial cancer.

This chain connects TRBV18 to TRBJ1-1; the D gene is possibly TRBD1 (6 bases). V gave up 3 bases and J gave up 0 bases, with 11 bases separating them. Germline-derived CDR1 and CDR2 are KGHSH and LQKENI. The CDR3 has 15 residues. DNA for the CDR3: TGTGCCAGCTCACCGTACAGGGAGATGAACACTGAAGCTTTCTTT. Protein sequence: CASSPYREMNTEAFF.

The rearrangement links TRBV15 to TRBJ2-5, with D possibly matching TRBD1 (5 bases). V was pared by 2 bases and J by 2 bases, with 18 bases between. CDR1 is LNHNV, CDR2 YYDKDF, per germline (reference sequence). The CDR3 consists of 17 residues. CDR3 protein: CATSRPRNVGPQETQYF. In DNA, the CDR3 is TGTGCCACCAGCAGACCGAGAAACGTGGGGCCACAAGAGACCCAGTACTTC.

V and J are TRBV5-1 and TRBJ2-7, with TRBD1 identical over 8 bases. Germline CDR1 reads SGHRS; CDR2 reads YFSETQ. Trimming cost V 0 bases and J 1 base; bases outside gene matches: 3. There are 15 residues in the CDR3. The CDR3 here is CASSLGGQESYEQYF. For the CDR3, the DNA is TGCGCCAGCAGCTTGGGGGGACAGGAGTCCTACGAGCAGTACTTC.

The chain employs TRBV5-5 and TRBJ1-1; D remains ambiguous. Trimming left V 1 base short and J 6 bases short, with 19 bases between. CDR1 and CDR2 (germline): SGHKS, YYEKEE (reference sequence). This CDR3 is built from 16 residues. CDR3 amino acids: CASSLRSDNSRSEAFF. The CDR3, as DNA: TGTGCCAGCAGCTTGAGATCGGATAACAGTCGATCTGAAGCTTTCTTT. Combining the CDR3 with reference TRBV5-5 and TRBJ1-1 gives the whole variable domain DAGVTQSPTHLIKTRGQQVTLRCSPISGHKSVSWYQQVLGQGPQFIFQYYEKEERGRGNFPDRFSARQFPNYSSELNVNALLLGDSALYLCASSLRSDNSRSEAFFGQGTRLTVV.

CDR3 sequence reads: CAWSFDNSYEQYF. CDR3 nucleotide sequence: TGTGCCTGGAGTTTTGACAACTCCTACGAGCAGTACTTC. This chain links TRBV30 with TRBJ2-7; D not certain. Germline V gene sequence: CDR1 GTSNPN, CDR2 SVGIG (reference sequence). The CDR3 is made up of 13 amino acids. V was shortened by 2 bases and J by 0 bases, with 8 bases between the two germline ends.

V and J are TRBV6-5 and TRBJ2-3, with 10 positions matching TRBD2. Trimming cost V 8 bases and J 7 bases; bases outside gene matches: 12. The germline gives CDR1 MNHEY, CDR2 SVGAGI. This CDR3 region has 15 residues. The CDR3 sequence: CASQVGTSAGHTQYF. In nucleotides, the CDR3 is TGTGCCAGCCAAGTGGGGACTAGCGCGGGTCATACGCAGTATTTT.

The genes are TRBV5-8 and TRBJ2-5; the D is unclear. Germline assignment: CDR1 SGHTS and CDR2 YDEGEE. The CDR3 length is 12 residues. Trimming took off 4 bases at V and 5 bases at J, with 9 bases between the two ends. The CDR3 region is CASSPWAETQYF. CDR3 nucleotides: TGTGCCAGCAGCCCCTGGGCCGAGACCCAGTACTTC.

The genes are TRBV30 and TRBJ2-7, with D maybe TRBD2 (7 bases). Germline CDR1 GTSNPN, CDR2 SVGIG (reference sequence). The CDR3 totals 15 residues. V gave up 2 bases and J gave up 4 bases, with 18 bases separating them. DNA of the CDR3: TGTGCCTGGAGTACACCAGGCGAGGGGGGGTACGAGCAGTACTTC. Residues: CAWSTPGEGGYEQYF.

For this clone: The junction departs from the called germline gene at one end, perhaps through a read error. CDR3 region: CASSSGLAGGRFKETQYF. The DNA for the CDR3 is TGTGCTAGCAGCTCCGGACTAGCGGGGGGGCGATTCAAAGAGACCCAGTACTTC. The chain is built from TRBV7-7 and TRBJ2-5; the match to TRBD2 covers 15 bases. CDR3 length: 18 residues. Germline V CDR1 and CDR2: SSHAT, FNYEAQ (reference sequence).

The CDR3 region is CASSLGSGTGGRETQYF. For the CDR3, the DNA is TGTGCCAGCAGCTTAGGGTCCGGGACAGGGGGCAGAGAGACCCAGTACTTC. The chain uses TRBV11-2 and TRBJ2-5, with 12 bases that match TRBD1. The CDR3 extends over 17 amino acids. Germline V CDR1 and CDR2: SGHAT, FQNNGV. With 1 base clipped from V and 4 bases from J, the junction kept 7 bases outside the gene matches.

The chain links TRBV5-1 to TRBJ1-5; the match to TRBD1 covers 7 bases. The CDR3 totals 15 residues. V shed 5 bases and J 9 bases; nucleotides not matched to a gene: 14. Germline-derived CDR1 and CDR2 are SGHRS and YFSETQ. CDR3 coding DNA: TGCGCCAGCAGAACAGGGGACACCCCGGGGGCGCCCCAGCATTTT. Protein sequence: CASRTGDTPGAPQHF.

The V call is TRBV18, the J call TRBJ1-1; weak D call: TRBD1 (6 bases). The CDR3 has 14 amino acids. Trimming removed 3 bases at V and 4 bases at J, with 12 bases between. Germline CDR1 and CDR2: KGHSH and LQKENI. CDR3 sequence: CASSPQDSSTEAFF. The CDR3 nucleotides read TGTGCCAGCTCACCTCAGGACAGTTCCACTGAAGCTTTCTTT. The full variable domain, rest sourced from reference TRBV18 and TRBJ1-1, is NAGVMQNPRHLVRRRGQEARLRCSPMKGHSHVYWYRQLPEEGLKFMVYLQKENIIDESGMPKERFSAEFPKEGPSILRIQQVVRGDSAAYFCASSPQDSSTEAFFGQGTRLTVV.

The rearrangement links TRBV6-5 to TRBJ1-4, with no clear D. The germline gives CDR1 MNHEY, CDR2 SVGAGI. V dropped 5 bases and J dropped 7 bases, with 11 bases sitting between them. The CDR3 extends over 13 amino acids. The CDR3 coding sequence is TGTGCCAGCAGTGGAGAGGTAGCTGAAAAACTGTTTTTT. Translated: CASSGEVAEKLFF.

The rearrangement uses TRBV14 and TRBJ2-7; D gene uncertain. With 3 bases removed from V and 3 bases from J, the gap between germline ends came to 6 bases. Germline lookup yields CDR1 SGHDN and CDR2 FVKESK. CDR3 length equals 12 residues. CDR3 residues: CASSHNYYEQYF. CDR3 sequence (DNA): TGTGCCAGCAGCCACAACTACTACGAGCAGTACTTC.

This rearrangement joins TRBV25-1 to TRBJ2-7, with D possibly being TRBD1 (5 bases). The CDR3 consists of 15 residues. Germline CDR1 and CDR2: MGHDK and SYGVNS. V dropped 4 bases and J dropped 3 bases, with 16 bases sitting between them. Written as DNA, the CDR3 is TGTGCCAGCAGTGCCCCTGAAAAGGGGATCTACGAGCAGTACTTC. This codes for CASSAPEKGIYEQYF.

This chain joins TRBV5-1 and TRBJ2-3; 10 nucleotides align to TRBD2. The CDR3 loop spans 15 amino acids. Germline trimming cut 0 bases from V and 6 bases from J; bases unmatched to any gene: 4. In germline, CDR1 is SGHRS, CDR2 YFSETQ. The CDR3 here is CASSLESGGADTQYF. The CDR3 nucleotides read TGCGCCAGCAGCTTGGAAAGCGGGGGGGCTGATACGCAGTATTTT.

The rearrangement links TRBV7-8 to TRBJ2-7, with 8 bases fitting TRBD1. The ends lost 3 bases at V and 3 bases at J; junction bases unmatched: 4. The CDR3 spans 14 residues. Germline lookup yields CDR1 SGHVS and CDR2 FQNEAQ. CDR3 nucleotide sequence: TGTGCCAGCAGCTTGGAGGGACAGGTCTACGAGCAGTACTTC. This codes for CASSLEGQVYEQYF.

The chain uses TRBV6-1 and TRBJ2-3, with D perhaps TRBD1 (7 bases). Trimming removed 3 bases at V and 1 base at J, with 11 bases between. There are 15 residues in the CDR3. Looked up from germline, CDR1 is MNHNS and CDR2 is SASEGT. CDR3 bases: TGTGCCAGCAGTGATACAGGGGAGGGCACAGATACGCAGTATTTT. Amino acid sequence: CASSDTGEGTDTQYF.

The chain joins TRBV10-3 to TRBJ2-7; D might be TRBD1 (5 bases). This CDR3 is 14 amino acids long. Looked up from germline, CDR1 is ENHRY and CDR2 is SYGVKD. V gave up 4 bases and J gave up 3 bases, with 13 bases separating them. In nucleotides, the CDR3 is TGTGCCATCAGTGCTCGGCAGGGTTTCTACGAGCAGTACTTC. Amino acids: CAISARQGFYEQYF.

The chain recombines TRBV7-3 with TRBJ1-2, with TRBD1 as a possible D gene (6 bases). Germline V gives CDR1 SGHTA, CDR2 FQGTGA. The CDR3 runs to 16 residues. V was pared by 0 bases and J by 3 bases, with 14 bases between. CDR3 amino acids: CASSLTGDMDHYGYTF. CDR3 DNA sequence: TGTGCCAGCAGCTTAACGGGGGACATGGACCACTATGGCTACACCTTC.

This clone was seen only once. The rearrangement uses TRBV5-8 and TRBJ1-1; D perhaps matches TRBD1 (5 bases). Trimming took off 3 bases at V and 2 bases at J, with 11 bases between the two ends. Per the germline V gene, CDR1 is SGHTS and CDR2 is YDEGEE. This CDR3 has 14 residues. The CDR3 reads CASSWTSFNTEAFF. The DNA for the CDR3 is TGTGCCAGCAGCTGGACAAGCTTTAACACTGAAGCTTTCTTT.

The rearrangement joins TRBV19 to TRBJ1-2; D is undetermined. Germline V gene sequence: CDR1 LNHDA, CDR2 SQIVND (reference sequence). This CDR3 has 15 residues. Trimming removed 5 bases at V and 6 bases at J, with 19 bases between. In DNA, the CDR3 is TGTGCCAGTAGTTCCTCGGGTCCCCTCGGCAATGGCTACACCTTC. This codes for CASSSSGPLGNGYTF.

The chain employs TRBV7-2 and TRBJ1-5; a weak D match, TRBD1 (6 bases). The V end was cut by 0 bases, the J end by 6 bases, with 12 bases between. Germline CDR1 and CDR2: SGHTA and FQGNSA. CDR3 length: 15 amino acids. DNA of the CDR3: TGTGCCAGCAGCTTAGCCCCAGGACAGTCTCAGCCCCAGCATTTT. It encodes CASSLAPGQSQPQHF.

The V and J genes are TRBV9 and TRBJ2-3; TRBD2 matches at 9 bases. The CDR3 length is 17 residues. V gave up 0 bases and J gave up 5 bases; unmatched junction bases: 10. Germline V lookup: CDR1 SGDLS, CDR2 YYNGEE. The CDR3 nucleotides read TGTGCCAGCAGCGTAGGTCCTGCTAGCGGGGTACAAGATACGCAGTATTTT. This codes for CASSVGPASGVQDTQYF.

CDR3 in amino acids: CSARQGYSFTDTQYF. CDR3 coding DNA: TGCAGCGCAAGACAGGGTTACTCATTCACAGATACGCAGTATTTT. The rearrangement links TRBV29-1 to TRBJ2-3, with 7 bases lining up with TRBD1. The germline V gene has CDR1 SQVTM and CDR2 ANQGSEA. V was clipped by 7 bases and J by 2 bases; unmatched bases: 12. This CDR3 contains 15 residues.

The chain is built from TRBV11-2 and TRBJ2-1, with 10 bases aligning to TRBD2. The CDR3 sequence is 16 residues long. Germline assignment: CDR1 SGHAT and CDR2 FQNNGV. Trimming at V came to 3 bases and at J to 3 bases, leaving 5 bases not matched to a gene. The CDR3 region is CASSFPRTSGYNEQFF. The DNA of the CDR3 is TGTGCCAGCAGCTTCCCCCGGACTAGCGGCTACAATGAGCAGTTCTTC. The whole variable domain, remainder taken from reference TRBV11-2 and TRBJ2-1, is EAGVAQSPRYKIIEKRQSVAFWCNPISGHATLYWYQQILGQGPKLLIQFQNNGVVDDSQLPKDRFSAERLKGVDSTLKIQPAKLEDSAVYLCASSFPRTSGYNEQFFGPGTRLTVL.

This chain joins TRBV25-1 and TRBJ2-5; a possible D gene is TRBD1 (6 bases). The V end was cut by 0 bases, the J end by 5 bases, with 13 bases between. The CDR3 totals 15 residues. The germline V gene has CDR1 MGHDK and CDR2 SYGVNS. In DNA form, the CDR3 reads TGTGCCAGCAGTGAATATAAGGGGGTCGGGGAGACCCAGTACTTC. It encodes CASSEYKGVGETQYF.